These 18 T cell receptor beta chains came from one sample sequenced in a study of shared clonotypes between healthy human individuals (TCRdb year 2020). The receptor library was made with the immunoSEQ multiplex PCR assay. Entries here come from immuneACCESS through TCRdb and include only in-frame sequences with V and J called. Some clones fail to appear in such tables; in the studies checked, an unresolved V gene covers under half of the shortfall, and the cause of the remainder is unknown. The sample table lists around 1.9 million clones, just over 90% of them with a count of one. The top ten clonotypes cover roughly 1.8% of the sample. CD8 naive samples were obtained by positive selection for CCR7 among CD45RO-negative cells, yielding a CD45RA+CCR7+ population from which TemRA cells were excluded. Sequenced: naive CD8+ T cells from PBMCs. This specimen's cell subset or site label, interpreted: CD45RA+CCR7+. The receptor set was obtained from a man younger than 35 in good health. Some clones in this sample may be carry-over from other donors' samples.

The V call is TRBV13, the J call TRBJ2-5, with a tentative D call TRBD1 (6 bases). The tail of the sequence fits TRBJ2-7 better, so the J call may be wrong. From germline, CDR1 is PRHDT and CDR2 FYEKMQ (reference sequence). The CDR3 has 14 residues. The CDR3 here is CASSQKDSSYEQYF. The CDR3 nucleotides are TGTGCCAGCAGCCAAAAGGACAGTTCCTACGAGCAGTACTTC.

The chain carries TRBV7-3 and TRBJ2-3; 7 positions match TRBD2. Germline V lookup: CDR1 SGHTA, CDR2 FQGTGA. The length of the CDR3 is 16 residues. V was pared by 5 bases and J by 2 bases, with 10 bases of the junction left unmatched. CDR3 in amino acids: CASSPTRDYATDTQYF. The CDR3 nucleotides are TGTGCCAGCAGCCCGACACGGGACTACGCCACAGATACGCAGTATTTT.

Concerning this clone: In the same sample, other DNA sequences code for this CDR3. CDR3 residues: CASSPRTGSSYNEQFF. The CDR3 DNA follows: TGTGCCAGCAGCCCCAGGACAGGGAGCTCCTACAATGAGCAGTTCTTC. The chain has TRBV7-9 and TRBJ2-1, with TRBD1 matching over 8 bases. V trimming: 5 bases; J trimming: 0 bases; junction bases outside the gene matches: 6. The CDR3 has 16 amino acids. Germline CDR1 and CDR2: SEHNR and FQNEAQ (reference sequence).

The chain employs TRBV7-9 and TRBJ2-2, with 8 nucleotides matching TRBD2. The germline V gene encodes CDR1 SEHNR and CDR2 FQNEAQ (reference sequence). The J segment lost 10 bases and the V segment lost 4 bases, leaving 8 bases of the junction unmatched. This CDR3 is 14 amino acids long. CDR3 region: CASSSPSGGKELFF. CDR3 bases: TGTGCCAGCAGCTCCCCTTCGGGAGGGAAGGAGCTGTTTTTT.

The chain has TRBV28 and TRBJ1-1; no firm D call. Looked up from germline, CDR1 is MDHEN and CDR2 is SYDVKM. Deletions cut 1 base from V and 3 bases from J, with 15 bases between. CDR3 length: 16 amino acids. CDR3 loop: CASSLFRSQWDTEAFF. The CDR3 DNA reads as TGTGCCAGCAGTTTATTTCGATCTCAGTGGGACACTGAAGCTTTCTTT.

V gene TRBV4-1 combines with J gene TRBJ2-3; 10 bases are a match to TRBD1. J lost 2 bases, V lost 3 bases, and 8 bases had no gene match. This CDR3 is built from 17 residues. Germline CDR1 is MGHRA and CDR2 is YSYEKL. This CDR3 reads CASSHRQGAAYTDTQYF. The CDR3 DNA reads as TGCGCCAGCAGCCACCGACAGGGGGCCGCTTACACAGATACGCAGTATTTT.

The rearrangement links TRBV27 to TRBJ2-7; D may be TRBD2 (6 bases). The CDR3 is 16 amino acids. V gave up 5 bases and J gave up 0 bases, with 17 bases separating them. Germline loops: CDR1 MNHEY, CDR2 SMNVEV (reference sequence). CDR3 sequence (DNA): TGTGCCAGCAGTACTTCAAGGACTATGAGCTCCTACGAGCAGTACTTC. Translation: CASSTSRTMSSYEQYF.

This CDR3 is CASSHGLASYNEQFF. In DNA, the CDR3 is TGCGCCAGCAGCCACGGACTAGCCTCCTACAATGAGCAGTTCTTC. The chain joins TRBV4-1 to TRBJ2-1; 8 positions match TRBD2. V shed 3 bases and J 0 bases; nucleotides not matched to a gene: 1. Germline CDR1 MGHRA, CDR2 YSYEKL. The CDR3 spans 15 residues.

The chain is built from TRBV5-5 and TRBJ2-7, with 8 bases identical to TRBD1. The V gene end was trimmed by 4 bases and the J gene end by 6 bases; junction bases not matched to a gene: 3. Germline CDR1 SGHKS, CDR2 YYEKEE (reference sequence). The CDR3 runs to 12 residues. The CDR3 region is CASSEQGGEQYF. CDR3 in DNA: TGTGCCAGCAGCGAACAGGGGGGCGAGCAGTACTTC.

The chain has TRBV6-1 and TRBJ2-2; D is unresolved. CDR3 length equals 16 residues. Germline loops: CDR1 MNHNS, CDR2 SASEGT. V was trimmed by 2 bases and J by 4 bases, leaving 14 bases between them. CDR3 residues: CASSESKTWATGELFF. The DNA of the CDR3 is TGTGCCAGCAGTGAATCCAAGACGTGGGCCACCGGGGAGCTGTTTTTT.

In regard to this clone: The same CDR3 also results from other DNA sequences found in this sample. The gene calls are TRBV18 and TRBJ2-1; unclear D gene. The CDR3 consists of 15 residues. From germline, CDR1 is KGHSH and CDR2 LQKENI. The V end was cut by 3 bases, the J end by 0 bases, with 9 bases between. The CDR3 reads CASSPGRSSYNEQFF. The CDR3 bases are TGTGCCAGCTCACCTGGAAGGAGCTCCTACAATGAGCAGTTCTTC.

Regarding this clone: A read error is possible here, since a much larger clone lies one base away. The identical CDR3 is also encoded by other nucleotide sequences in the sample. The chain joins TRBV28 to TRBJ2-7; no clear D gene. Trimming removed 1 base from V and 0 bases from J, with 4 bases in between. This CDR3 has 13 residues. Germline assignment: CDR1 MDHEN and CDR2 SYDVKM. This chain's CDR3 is CASSLSSSYEQYF. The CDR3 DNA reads TGTGCCAGCAGTTTATCGAGCTCCTACGAGCAGTACTTC.

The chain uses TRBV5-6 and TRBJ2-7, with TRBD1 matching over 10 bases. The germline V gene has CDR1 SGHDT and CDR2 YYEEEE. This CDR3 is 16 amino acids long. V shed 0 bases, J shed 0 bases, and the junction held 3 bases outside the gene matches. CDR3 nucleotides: TGTGCCAGCAGCTTGGGGGGACAGGGGATCTCCTACGAGCAGTACTTC. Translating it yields CASSLGGQGISYEQYF.

In DNA form, the CDR3 reads TGTGCCAGCAGCTCGGCGGGAGGGCCTTCCTACGAGCAGTACTTC. It codes for CASSSAGGPSYEQYF. The genes are TRBV13 and TRBJ2-7; 9 bases agree with TRBD2. V trimming: 4 bases; J trimming: 1 base; junction bases outside the gene matches: 5. The CDR3 is made up of 15 amino acids. Germline V gene lookup returns CDR1 PRHDT and CDR2 FYEKMQ (reference sequence).

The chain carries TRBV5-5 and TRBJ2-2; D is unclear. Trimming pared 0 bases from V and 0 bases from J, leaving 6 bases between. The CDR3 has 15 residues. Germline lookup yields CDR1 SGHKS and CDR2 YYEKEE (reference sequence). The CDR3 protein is CASSLAGANTGELFF. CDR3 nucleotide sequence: TGTGCCAGCAGCTTGGCAGGAGCGAACACCGGGGAGCTGTTTTTT.

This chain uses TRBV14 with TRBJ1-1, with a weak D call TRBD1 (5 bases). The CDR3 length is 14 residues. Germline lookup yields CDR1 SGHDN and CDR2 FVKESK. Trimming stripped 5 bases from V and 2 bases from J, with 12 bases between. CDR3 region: CASSDVGVNTEAFF. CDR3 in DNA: TGTGCCAGCAGCGATGTAGGGGTAAACACTGAAGCTTTCTTT. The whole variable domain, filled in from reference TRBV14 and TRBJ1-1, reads EAGVTQFPSHSVIEKGQTVTLRCDPISGHDNLYWYRRVMGKEIKFLLHFVKESKQDESGMPNNRFLAERTGGTYSTLKVQPAELEDSGVYFCASSDVGVNTEAFFGQGTRLTVV.

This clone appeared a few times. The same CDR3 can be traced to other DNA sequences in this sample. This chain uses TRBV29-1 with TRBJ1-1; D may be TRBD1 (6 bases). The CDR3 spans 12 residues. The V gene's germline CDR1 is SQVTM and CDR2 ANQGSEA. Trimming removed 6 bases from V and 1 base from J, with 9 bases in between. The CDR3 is CSVPRGNTEAFF. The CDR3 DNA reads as TGCAGCGTCCCCAGGGGGAACACTGAAGCTTTCTTT.

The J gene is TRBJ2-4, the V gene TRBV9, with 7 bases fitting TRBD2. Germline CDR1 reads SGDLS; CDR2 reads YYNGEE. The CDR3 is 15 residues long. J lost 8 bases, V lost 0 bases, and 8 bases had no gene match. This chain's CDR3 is CASSVGGGRGDIQYF. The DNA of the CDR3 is TGTGCCAGCAGCGTAGGCGGCGGGAGAGGGGACATTCAGTACTTC.